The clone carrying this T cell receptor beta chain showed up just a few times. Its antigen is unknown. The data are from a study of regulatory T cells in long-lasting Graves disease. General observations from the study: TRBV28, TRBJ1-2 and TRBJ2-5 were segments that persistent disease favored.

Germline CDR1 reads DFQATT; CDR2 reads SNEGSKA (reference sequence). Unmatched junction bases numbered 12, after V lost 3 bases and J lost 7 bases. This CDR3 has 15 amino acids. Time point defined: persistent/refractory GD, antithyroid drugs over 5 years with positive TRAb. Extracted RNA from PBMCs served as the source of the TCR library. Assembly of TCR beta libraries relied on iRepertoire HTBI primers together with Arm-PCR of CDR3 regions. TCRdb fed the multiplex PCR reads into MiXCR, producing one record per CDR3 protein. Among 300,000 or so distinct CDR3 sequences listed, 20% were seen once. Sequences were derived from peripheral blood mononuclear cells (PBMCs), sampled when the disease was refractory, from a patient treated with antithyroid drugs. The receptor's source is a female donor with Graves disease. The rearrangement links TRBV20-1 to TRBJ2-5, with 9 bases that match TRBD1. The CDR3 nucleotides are TGCAGTGCTAGGGAACAGGGGGCGCTGACTGGGACCCAGTACTTC. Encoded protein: CSAREQGALTGTQYF.